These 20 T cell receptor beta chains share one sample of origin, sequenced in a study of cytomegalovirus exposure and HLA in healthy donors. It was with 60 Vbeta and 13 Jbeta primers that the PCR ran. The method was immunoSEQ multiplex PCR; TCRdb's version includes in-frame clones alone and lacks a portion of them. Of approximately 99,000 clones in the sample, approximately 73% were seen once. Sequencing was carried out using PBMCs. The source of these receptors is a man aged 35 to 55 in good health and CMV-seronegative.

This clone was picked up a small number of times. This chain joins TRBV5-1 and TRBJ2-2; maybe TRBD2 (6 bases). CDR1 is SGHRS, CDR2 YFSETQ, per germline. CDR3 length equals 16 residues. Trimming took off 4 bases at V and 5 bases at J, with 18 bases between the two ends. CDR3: CASSGIADGGTGELFF. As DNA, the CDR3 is TGCGCCAGCAGCGGCATAGCGGACGGTGGGACCGGGGAGCTGTTTTTT. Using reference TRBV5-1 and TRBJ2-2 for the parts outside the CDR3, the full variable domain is KAGVTQTPRYLIKTRGQQVTLSCSPISGHRSVSWYQQTPGQGLQFLFEYFSETQRNKGNFPGRFSGRQFSNSRSEMNVSTLELGDSALYLCASSGIADGGTGELFFGEGSRLTVL.

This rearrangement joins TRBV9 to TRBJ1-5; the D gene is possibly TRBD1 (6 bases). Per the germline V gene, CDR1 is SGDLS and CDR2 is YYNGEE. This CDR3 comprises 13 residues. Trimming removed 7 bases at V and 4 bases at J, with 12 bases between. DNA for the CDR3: TGTGCCAGCGCAGGGGACCTAAATCAGCCCCAGCATTTT. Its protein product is CASAGDLNQPQHF.

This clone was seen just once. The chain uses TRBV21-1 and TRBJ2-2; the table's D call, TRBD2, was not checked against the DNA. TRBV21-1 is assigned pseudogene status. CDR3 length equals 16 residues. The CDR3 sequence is CASSKGSGGTGGELFF. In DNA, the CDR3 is TGTGCCAGCAGCAAAGGGAGCGGGGGGACCGGCGGGGAGCTGTTTTTT.

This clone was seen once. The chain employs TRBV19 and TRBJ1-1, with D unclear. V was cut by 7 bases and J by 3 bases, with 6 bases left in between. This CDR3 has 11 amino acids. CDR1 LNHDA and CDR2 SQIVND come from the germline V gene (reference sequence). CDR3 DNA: TGTGCCAGTACGGGATACACTGAAGCTTTCTTT. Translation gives CASTGYTEAFF.

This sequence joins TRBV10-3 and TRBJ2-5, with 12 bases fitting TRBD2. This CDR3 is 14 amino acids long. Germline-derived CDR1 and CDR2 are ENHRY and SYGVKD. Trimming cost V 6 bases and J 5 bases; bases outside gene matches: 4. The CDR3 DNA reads TGTGCCATCAGCCCTAGCGGGGGGGTGGAGACCCAGTACTTC. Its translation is CAISPSGGVETQYF.

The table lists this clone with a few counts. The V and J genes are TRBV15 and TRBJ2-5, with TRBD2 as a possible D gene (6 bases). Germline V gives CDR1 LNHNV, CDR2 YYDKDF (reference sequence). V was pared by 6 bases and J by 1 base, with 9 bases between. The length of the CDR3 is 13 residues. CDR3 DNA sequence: TGTGCCACCAGATCCGGGGGCCAAGAGACCCAGTACTTC. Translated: CATRSGGQETQYF.

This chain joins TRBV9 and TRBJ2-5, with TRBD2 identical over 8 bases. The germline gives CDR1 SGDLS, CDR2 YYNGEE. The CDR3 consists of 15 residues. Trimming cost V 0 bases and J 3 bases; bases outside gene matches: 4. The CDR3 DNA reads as TGTGCCAGCAGCGTAGTTGGGACTAGGGAAGAGACCCAGTACTTC. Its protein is CASSVVGTREETQYF. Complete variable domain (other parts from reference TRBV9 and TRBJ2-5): DSGVTQTPKHLITATGQRVTLRCSPRSGDLSVYWYQQSLDQGLQFLIQYYNGEERAKGNILERFSAQQFPDLHSELNLSSLELGDSALYFCASSVVGTREETQYFGPGTRLLVL.

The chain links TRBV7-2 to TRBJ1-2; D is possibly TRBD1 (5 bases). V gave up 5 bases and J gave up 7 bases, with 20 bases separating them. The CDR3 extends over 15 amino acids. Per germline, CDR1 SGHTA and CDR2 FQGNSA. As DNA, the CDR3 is TGTGCCAGCAGCCCACACTCCGGGGGTTTATTTGGCTACACCTTC. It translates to CASSPHSGGLFGYTF.

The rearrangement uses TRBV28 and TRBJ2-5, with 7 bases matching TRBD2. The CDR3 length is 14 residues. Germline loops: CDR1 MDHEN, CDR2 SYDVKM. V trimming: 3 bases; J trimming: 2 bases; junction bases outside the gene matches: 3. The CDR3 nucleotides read TGTGCCAGCAGTTTTCTAGCGGCACAAGAGACCCAGTACTTC. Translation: CASSFLAAQETQYF.

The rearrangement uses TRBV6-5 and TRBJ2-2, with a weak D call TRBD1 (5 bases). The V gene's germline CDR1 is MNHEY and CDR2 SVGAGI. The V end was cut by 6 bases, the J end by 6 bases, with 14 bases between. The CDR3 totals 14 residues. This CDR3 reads CASREDIRAGELFF. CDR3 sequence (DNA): TGTGCCAGCAGAGAGGACATAAGAGCCGGGGAGCTGTTTTTT.

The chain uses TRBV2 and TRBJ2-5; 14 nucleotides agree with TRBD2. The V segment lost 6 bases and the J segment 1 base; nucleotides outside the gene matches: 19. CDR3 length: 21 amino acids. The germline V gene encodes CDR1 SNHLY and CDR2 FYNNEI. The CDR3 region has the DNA TGTGCCAGCAGGGCCAGCGGGACCGGGACTAGCGGGGGATCGTCCCAAGAGACCCAGTACTTC. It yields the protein CASRASGTGTSGGSSQETQYF.

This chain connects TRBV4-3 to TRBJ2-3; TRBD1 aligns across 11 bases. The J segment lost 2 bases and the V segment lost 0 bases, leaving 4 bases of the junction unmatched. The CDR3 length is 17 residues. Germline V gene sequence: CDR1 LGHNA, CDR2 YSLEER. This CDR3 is CASSQEPGQGATDTQYF. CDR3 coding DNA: TGCGCCAGCAGCCAAGAGCCCGGACAGGGGGCCACAGATACGCAGTATTTT.

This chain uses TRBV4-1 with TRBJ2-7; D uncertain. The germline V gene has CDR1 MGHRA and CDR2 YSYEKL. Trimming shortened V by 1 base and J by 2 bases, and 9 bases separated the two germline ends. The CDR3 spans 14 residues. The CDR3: CASSQGPTTYEQYF. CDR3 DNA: TGCGCCAGCAGCCAAGGGCCCACCACCTACGAGCAGTACTTC.

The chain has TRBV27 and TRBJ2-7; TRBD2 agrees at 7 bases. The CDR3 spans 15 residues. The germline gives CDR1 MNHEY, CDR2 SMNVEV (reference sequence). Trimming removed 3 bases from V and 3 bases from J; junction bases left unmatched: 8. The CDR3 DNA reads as TGTGCCAGCAGTTTTGGCCCCGGGACTAACTACGAGCAGTACTTC. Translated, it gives CASSFGPGTNYEQYF.

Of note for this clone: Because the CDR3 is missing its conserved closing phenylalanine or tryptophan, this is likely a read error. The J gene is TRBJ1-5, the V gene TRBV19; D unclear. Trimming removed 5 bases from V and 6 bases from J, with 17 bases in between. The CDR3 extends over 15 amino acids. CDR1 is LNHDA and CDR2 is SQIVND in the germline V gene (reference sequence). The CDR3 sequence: CASSGGPGYSQPQHV. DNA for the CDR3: TGTGCCAGTAGTGGAGGTCCGGGGTATAGTCAGCCCCAGCATGTT.

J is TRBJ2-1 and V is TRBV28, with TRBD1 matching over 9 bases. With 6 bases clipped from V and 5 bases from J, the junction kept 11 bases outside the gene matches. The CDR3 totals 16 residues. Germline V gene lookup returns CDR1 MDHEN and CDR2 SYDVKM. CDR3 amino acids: CASRVTGTGPNNEQFF. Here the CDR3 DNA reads TGTGCCAGCAGGGTAACCGGGACAGGGCCCAACAATGAGCAGTTCTTC.

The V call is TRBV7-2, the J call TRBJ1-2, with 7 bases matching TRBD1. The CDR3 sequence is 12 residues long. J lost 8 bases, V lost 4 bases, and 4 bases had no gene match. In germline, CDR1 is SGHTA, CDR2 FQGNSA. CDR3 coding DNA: TGTGCCAGCAGCTCCTACAGGGGCGGCTACACCTTC. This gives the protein CASSSYRGGYTF. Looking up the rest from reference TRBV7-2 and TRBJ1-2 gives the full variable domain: GAGVSQSPSNKVTEKGKDVELRCDPISGHTALYWYRQSLGQGLEFLIYFQGNSAPDKSGLPSDRFSAERTGGSVSTLTIQRTQQEDSAVYLCASSSYRGGYTFGSGTRLTVV.

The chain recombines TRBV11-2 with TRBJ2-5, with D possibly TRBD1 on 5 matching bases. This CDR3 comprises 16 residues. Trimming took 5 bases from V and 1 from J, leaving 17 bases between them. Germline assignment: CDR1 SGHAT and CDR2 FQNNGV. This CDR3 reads CASSPLPRARQETQYF. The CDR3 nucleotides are TGTGCCAGCAGCCCCCTACCCAGGGCGCGCCAAGAGACCCAGTACTTC.

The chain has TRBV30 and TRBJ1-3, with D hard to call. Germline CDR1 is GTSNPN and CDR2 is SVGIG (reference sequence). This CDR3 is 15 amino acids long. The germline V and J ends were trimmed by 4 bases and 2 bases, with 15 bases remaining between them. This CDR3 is CAWTIPGTTGNTIYF. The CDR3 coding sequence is TGTGCCTGGACCATCCCAGGAACGACTGGAAACACCATATATTTT.

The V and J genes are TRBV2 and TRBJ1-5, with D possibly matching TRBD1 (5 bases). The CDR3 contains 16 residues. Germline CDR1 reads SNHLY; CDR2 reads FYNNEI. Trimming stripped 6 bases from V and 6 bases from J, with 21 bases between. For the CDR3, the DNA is TGTGCCAGCAGGATAGGGCGGCAGGGTCGAAGTCAGCCCCAGCATTTT. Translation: CASRIGRQGRSQPQHF.